These T cell receptor beta chains were read from a single sample in a study of cytomegalovirus exposure and HLA in healthy donors. Method: immunoSEQ multiplex PCR; TCRdb's copy keeps in-frame clones and lacks some. This sample has around 180,000 clones, with 80% found just once. Sample: PBMCs. The receptors shown here come from a man aged 35-49 years in good health and CMV-seronegative. The CDR3 runs from the conserved cysteine through the conserved F or W. A D gene is named only where the DNA matches it firmly. Clone sizes are given selectively: once, few, many, or a class where the clone is expanded.

- | TRBJ2-5 | TRBV9 | - | CASSVGTAETQYF | TGTGCCAGCAGCGTAGGGACTGCAGAGACCCAGTACTTC
TRBD2 | TRBJ2-1 | TRBV6-5 | - | CASRPFSGGSNEQFF | TGTGCCAGCAGACCATTTAGCGGGGGGAGCAATGAGCAGTTCTTC
TRBD1 | TRBJ2-5 | TRBV5-4 | - | CASSWTGGQETQYF | TGTGCCAGCAGCTGGACAGGGGGCCAGGAGACCCAGTACTTC
TRBD2 | TRBJ2-1 | TRBV4-3 | - | CASSQDLDSGRPSSYNEQFF | TGCGCCAGCAGCCAAGATCTGGATAGCGGGAGGCCCAGCTCCTACAATGAGCAGTTCTTC
TRBD1 | TRBJ2-5 | TRBV10-3 | - | CAISDLGQGNQETQYF | TGTGCCATCAGTGACCTGGGACAGGGGAACCAAGAGACCCAGTACTTC
- | TRBJ2-1 | TRBV29-1 | - | CSASAGPYNEQFF | TGCAGCGCCTCGGCAGGCCCCTACAATGAGCAGTTCTTC
- | TRBJ1-2 | TRBV6-5 | - | CASSTGTYGYTF | TGTGCCAGCAGTACAGGGACCTATGGCTACACCTTC
- | TRBJ2-7 | TRBV14 | - | CASSQVGQGLTYEQYF | TGTGCCAGCAGCCAAGTTGGGCAGGGTCTTACCTACGAGCAGTACTTC
TRBD2 | TRBJ2-4 | TRBV19 | - | CASRNSGRDWENIQYF | TGTGCCAGTAGGAACAGCGGGAGGGATTGGGAAAACATTCAGTACTTC
- | TRBJ1-1 | TRBV18 | - | CASSPLSQGNAEAFF | TGTGCCAGCTCACCGCTATCCCAGGGGAACGCTGAAGCTTTCTTT
- | TRBJ1-1 | TRBV29-1 | - | CSATNGGQTEAFF | TGCAGCGCCACCAACGGAGGGCAGACTGAAGCTTTCTTT
TRBD2 | TRBJ2-7 | TRBV27 | - | CASSLNGGWAYEQYF | TGTGCCAGCAGTTTAAACGGGGGGTGGGCCTACGAGCAGTACTTC
TRBD2 | TRBJ2-3 | TRBV6-1 | - | CASSEETFSGGVGGTQYF | TGTGCCAGCAGTGAAGAAACGTTTAGCGGGGGGGTCGGGGGTACGCAGTATTTT
- | TRBJ1-1 | TRBV5-5 | - | CASSSRQTEAFF | TGTGCCAGCAGCTCAAGACAGACTGAAGCTTTCTTT
TRBD1 | TRBJ2-7 | TRBV29-1 | - | CSVDGQGGGYEQYF | TGCAGCGTCGATGGACAGGGGGGAGGGTACGAGCAGTACTTC
TRBD2 | TRBJ2-5 | TRBV9 | - | CASTTTSGGGETQYF | TGTGCCAGCACCACGACTAGCGGGGGAGGAGAGACCCAGTACTTC
- | TRBJ1-2 | TRBV5-1 | - | CASSFVSVPSNYGYTF | TGCGCCAGCAGCTTCGTGTCAGTACCATCTAACTATGGCTACACCTTC
- | TRBJ2-3 | TRBV28 | - | CASSALTDTQYF | TGTGCCAGCAGTGCCCTAACAGATACGCAGTATTTT
TRBD1 | TRBJ1-2 | TRBV5-4 | - | CASSSLGTGNPDNYGYTF | TGTGCCAGCAGCTCGCTTGGGACAGGGAACCCTGATAACTATGGCTACACCTTC
- | TRBJ2-1 | TRBV7-2 | few | CASSASRGEQFF | TGTGCCAGCAGCGCCAGTCGGGGGGAGCAGTTCTTC
TRBD2 | TRBJ2-7 | TRBV7-9 | - | CASSLLAGGAYEQYF | TGTGCCAGCAGCTTACTAGCGGGAGGAGCCTACGAGCAGTACTTC
- | TRBJ1-1 | TRBV30 | once | CAWVGRGGRIAEAFF | TGTGCCTGGGTGGGGAGGGGTGGGAGGATCGCTGAAGCTTTCTTT
TRBD2 | TRBJ2-7 | TRBV18 | - | CASSPRVRLAEGRQYF | TGTGCCAGCTCACCAAGGGTAAGACTAGCGGAGGGCAGACAGTACTTC
TRBD1 | TRBJ2-2 | TRBV5-6 | - | CASSSRTGRTGELFF | TGTGCCAGCAGCTCTCGGACAGGGCGCACCGGGGAGCTGTTTTTT
- | TRBJ1-1 | TRBV7-9 | - | CASSPRGGVAYTEAFF | TGTGCCAGCAGCCCAAGGGGAGGGGTGGCGTACACTGAAGCTTTCTTT